This entry describes one T cell receptor beta chain. Its antigen is not known. The CDR3 length is 14 residues. The junction had 10 bases not matched to a gene; V was cut back by 8 bases and J by 4 bases. Germline CDR1 and CDR2: MDHEN and SYDVKM. The data are from a study of shared clonotypes between healthy human individuals. Study information: Researchers drew samples from a couple of women and a few men aged 18 to 49. Study-wide results and limits: In contrast to clonotypes shared by all four donors, non-shared clonotypes had lower generation probabilities. The study generally estimated greater richness for naive than memory subsets.

The table came from immunoSEQ multiplex PCR; TCRdb's copy has only in-frame clones and leaves some out. Among roughly 2.5 million clones, approximately 94% were seen once, and the ten largest hold under 0.15%. This receptor was obtained from a man aged 18 to 29 in good health. Sequences were obtained from naive CD4+ T cells sorted from blood. Subset given: CD45RA+ positively selected. The V gene is TRBV28, the J gene TRBJ1-2; 7 bases are shared with TRBD1. The DNA of the CDR3 is TGTGCCAGCCAGAGGGAGGGGGCCGGCTATGGCTACACCTTC. Translated: CASQREGAGYGYTF.